The 24 T cell receptor beta chains below all came from one sample that was sequenced in a study of PD-1 blockade in classical Hodgkin lymphoma. Time point given: cycle 4 day 1 (C4D1), after more than 5 weeks of nivolumab. Each and every patient relapsed after autologous stem cell transplantation, and patients got differing brentuximab vedotin exposure. The table came from immunoSEQ multiplex PCR; TCRdb's copy has only in-frame clones and leaves some out. The repertoire holds roughly 96,000 clones, with about 93% as singletons. Sequenced here: peripheral blood mononuclear cells (PBMCs), sampled before the fourth cycle of nivolumab. These receptors originate from a human donor with classical Hodgkin lymphoma.

The chain recombines TRBV5-8 with TRBJ2-3; D may be TRBD2 (6 bases). Trimming took off 0 bases at V and 3 bases at J, with 14 bases between the two ends. Per the germline V gene, CDR1 is SGHTS and CDR2 is YDEGEE. The CDR3 runs to 16 residues. The CDR3: CASSLGLRERTDTQYF. Here the CDR3 DNA reads TGTGCCAGCAGCTTGGGACTGCGGGAAAGAACAGATACGCAGTATTTT.

The chain links TRBV18 to TRBJ1-5, with 9 bases aligning to TRBD1. Germline V gene data show CDR1 as KGHSH and CDR2 as LQKENI. The CDR3 loop spans 14 amino acids. Trimming took 5 bases from V and 6 from J; bases not matched to a gene: 5. DNA for the CDR3: TGTGCCAGCTCAGGACAGGGGTCGGGTCAGCCCCAGCATTTT. It encodes CASSGQGSGQPQHF. The full variable domain, rest sourced from reference TRBV18 and TRBJ1-5, is NAGVMQNPRHLVRRRGQEARLRCSPMKGHSHVYWYRQLPEEGLKFMVYLQKENIIDESGMPKERFSAEFPKEGPSILRIQQVVRGDSAAYFCASSGQGSGQPQHFGDGTRLSIL.

The sample holds a few counts of this clone. The V call is TRBV30, the J call TRBJ1-5; possibly TRBD1 for D (6 bases). The germline V gene has CDR1 GTSNPN and CDR2 SVGIG (reference sequence). This CDR3 is 14 amino acids long. V lost 1 base to trimming and J lost 2 bases, with 9 bases between them. This CDR3 reads CAWSGRQGNQPQHF. For the CDR3, the DNA is TGTGCCTGGAGTGGTCGACAGGGCAATCAGCCCCAGCATTTT.

The chain is built from TRBV11-2 and TRBJ2-7; the D gene is possibly TRBD2 (5 bases). Looked up from germline, CDR1 is SGHAT and CDR2 is FQNNGV. The CDR3 sequence is 13 residues long. The V end lost 3 bases, the J end lost 3 bases, and 9 bases lay between the germline ends. The DNA for the CDR3 is TGTGCCAGCAGCTTTCCAACTAGCTACGAGCAGTACTTC. It specifies CASSFPTSYEQYF.

A single count supports this clone. The J gene is TRBJ2-1, the V gene TRBV28; 9 nucleotides align to TRBD2. The trim removed 8 bases at V and 2 bases at J, leaving 1 base unmatched. The germline V gene has CDR1 MDHEN and CDR2 SYDVKM. The CDR3 is 13 residues long. The CDR3: CASGTSTYNEQFF. CDR3 nucleotides: TGTGCCAGCGGGACTAGCACCTACAATGAGCAGTTCTTC.

The chain is built from TRBV27 and TRBJ2-5, with 8 bases lining up with TRBD2. The J call may be wrong; the DNA end is better matched by TRBJ2-7. The CDR3 consists of 15 residues. Per the germline V gene, CDR1 is MNHEY and CDR2 is SMNVEV (reference sequence). In DNA form, the CDR3 reads TGTGCCAGCAGTTTATCGAGCGGGGGCATCTACGAGCAGTACTTC. Protein product: CASSLSSGGIYEQYF.

The chain is built from TRBV18 and TRBJ1-1; 8 bases map to TRBD1. The junction had 4 bases not matched to a gene; V was cut back by 6 bases and J by 1 base. CDR3 length: 14 amino acids. CDR1 and CDR2 (germline): KGHSH, LQKENI. DNA of the CDR3: TGTGCCAGCTCCCCCGGACAGGGGAACACTGAAGCTTTCTTT. Translated, it gives CASSPGQGNTEAFF.

The V call is TRBV6-4, the J call TRBJ2-2; D is possibly TRBD2 (5 bases). Germline V gene lookup returns CDR1 MRHNA and CDR2 SNTAGT. This CDR3 region has 16 residues. V dropped 6 bases and J dropped 4 bases, with 18 bases sitting between them. The CDR3 DNA sequence: TGTGCCAGCAGGAGCAATAGCGCCGCGGTCACCGGGGAGCTGTTTTTT. Protein: CASRSNSAAVTGELFF.

The chain couples TRBV6-1 to TRBJ2-5, with 11 bases identical to TRBD2. CDR3 length: 15 amino acids. V lost 5 bases and J lost 4; bases outside the gene matches: 6. Germline V lookup: CDR1 MNHNS, CDR2 SASEGT. CDR3 residues: CASSNRLAGLETQYF. The CDR3 DNA is TGTGCCAGCAGTAATCGACTAGCGGGACTAGAGACCCAGTACTTC.

This clone was picked up a small number of times. This rearrangement joins TRBV28 to TRBJ2-1; 8 nucleotides agree with TRBD2. Germline CDR1 and CDR2: MDHEN and SYDVKM. This CDR3 is 15 amino acids long. The J segment lost 8 bases and the V segment lost 7 bases, leaving 13 bases of the junction unmatched. The chain's CDR3 is CASTIPGLGGDEQFF. The CDR3, as DNA: TGTGCCAGCACCATCCCGGGACTAGGTGGCGATGAGCAGTTCTTC.

The V call is TRBV30, the J call TRBJ1-4, with D unresolved. Germline V gene lookup returns CDR1 GTSNPN and CDR2 SVGIG (reference sequence). This CDR3 spans 14 amino acids. Trimming pared 2 bases from V and 7 bases from J, leaving 14 bases between. The CDR3 here is CAWSRTARGEKLFF. DNA for the CDR3: TGTGCCTGGAGTCGGACGGCCCGCGGTGAAAAACTGTTTTTT.

The chain has TRBV7-9 and TRBJ2-3, with a weak D call TRBD2 (5 bases). This CDR3 has 17 amino acids. CDR1 and CDR2 (germline): SEHNR, FQNEAQ (reference sequence). V was trimmed by 4 bases and J by 2 bases, leaving 19 bases between them. The CDR3 region is CASSSRFAGPLTDTQYF. The CDR3 DNA sequence: TGTGCCAGCAGCTCCCGATTTGCGGGCCCTCTCACAGATACGCAGTATTTT. Complete variable domain (other parts from reference TRBV7-9 and TRBJ2-3): DTGVSQNPRHKITKRGQNVTFRCDPISEHNRLYWYRQTLGQGPEFLTYFQNEAQLEKSRLLSDRFSAERPKGSFSTLEIQRTEQGDSAMYLCASSSRFAGPLTDTQYFGPGTRLTVL.

The J gene is TRBJ2-7, the V gene TRBV25-1; 13 bases are a match to TRBD2. The CDR3 length is 16 residues. Trimming removed 6 bases from V and 2 bases from J; junction bases left unmatched: 7. Germline V gene sequence: CDR1 MGHDK, CDR2 SYGVNS. The CDR3: CASSIRTSGGAYEQYF. In DNA, the CDR3 is TGTGCCAGCAGCATCAGGACTAGCGGGGGAGCCTACGAGCAGTACTTC.

The J gene is TRBJ2-3, the V gene TRBV15; 16 bases fit TRBD2. The CDR3 is made up of 21 amino acids. Germline assignment: CDR1 LNHNV and CDR2 YYDKDF (reference sequence). V gave up 2 bases and J gave up 5 bases; unmatched junction bases: 16. The CDR3 region is CATSRPGSGTSGRAGRDTQYF. The CDR3 coding sequence is TGTGCCACCAGCAGACCGGGCAGCGGGACTAGCGGGAGGGCCGGGCGAGATACGCAGTATTTT.

V is TRBV6-5 and J is TRBJ1-3, with D uncertain. Between the trimmed V and J ends, which lost 6 bases and 4 bases, there was a span of 7 bases. The germline V gene has CDR1 MNHEY and CDR2 SVGAGI. CDR3 length equals 12 residues. The CDR3 protein is CASRGPGNTIYF. The CDR3 coding sequence is TGTGCCAGCAGAGGACCCGGAAACACCATATATTTT.

This clone was seen only once. This chain joins TRBV7-9 and TRBJ1-1; D unresolved. Germline CDR1 and CDR2: SEHNR and FQNEAQ (reference sequence). The CDR3 spans 14 residues. V lost 5 bases and J 5 bases, leaving 15 bases between the germline ends. CDR3 loop: CASSVGGRGTEAFF. Written as DNA, the CDR3 is TGTGCCAGCAGCGTAGGAGGTCGAGGTACTGAAGCTTTCTTT.

V and J are TRBV27 and TRBJ2-7; tentatively, D is TRBD1 (8 bases). This CDR3 has 14 residues. Germline CDR1 is MNHEY and CDR2 is SMNVEV (reference sequence). V lost 6 bases, J lost 3 bases, and 15 bases lay in between. The CDR3 is CASRGQGGSYEQYF. The CDR3 DNA reads as TGTGCCAGCAGAGGACAGGGAGGGAGCTACGAGCAGTACTTC.

The rearrangement uses TRBV29-1 and TRBJ1-5; TRBD1 might be the D (5 bases). The CDR3 has 14 amino acids. V shed 4 bases and J shed 5 bases, with 15 bases lying between them. The germline gives CDR1 SQVTM, CDR2 ANQGSEA. CDR3 DNA sequence: TGCAGCGTTGTATTTCAGGGCATTGATCAGCCCCAGCATTTT. Protein product: CSVVFQGIDQPQHF. Drawing the rest from reference TRBV29-1 and TRBJ1-5, the complete variable domain is SAVISQKPSRDICQRGTSLTIQCQVDSQVTMMFWYRQQPGQSLTLIATANQGSEATYESGFVIDKFPISRPNLTFSTLTVSNMSPEDSSIYLCSVVFQGIDQPQHFGDGTRLSIL.

This chain connects TRBV27 to TRBJ1-5, with 8 bases lining up with TRBD1. The germline V gene has CDR1 MNHEY and CDR2 SMNVEV (reference sequence). The ends lost 5 bases at V and 2 bases at J; junction bases unmatched: 5. This CDR3 contains 15 residues. The CDR3 DNA sequence: TGTGCCAGCAGTGGACAGGGATTGGGCAATCAGCCCCAGCATTTT. This gives the protein CASSGQGLGNQPQHF.

This clone was detected once. V gene TRBV30 combines with J gene TRBJ2-5; possible D gene TRBD2, 6 bases. Germline lookup yields CDR1 GTSNPN and CDR2 SVGIG (reference sequence). The CDR3 runs to 14 residues. The V end lost 2 bases, the J end lost 4 bases, and 14 bases lay between the germline ends. CDR3 in DNA: TGTGCCTGGAGTCCGACTAGATTTCGAGAGACCCAGTACTTC. This codes for CAWSPTRFRETQYF.

This chain links TRBV19 with TRBJ2-3; D ambiguous. Trimming took 2 bases from V and 1 from J, leaving 4 bases between them. There are 13 residues in the CDR3. Germline V gene data show CDR1 as LNHDA and CDR2 as SQIVND (reference sequence). The CDR3: CASSIQGTDTQYF. The CDR3, as DNA: TGTGCCAGTAGTATACAAGGCACAGATACGCAGTATTTT.

The CDR3: CSVGAGDYGYTF. CDR3 DNA: TGCAGCGTTGGGGCAGGGGACTATGGCTACACCTTC. The chain combines TRBV29-1 with TRBJ1-2; TRBD1 might be the D (6 bases). Germline V gene sequence: CDR1 SQVTM, CDR2 ANQGSEA. The CDR3 contains 12 residues. Trimming took 4 bases from V and 3 from J, leaving 9 bases between them.

V and J are TRBV2 and TRBJ1-1, with TRBD1 matching over 7 bases. This CDR3 comprises 13 residues. Trimming removed 2 bases from V and 6 bases from J; junction bases left unmatched: 3. The germline V gene encodes CDR1 SNHLY and CDR2 FYNNEI. The CDR3 bases are TGTGCCAGCAGTGAATACCAGGGGGCTGAAGCTTTCTTT. Protein product: CASSEYQGAEAFF.

The V and J genes are TRBV28 and TRBJ2-5; no clear D gene. The V gene lost 8 bases and the J gene lost 8 bases, with 15 bases spanning the gap. Germline assignment: CDR1 MDHEN and CDR2 SYDVKM. This CDR3 comprises 12 residues. The CDR3 DNA is TGTGCCAGCCATCGCCCCGGAAAAACCCAGTACTTC. This gives the protein CASHRPGKTQYF.